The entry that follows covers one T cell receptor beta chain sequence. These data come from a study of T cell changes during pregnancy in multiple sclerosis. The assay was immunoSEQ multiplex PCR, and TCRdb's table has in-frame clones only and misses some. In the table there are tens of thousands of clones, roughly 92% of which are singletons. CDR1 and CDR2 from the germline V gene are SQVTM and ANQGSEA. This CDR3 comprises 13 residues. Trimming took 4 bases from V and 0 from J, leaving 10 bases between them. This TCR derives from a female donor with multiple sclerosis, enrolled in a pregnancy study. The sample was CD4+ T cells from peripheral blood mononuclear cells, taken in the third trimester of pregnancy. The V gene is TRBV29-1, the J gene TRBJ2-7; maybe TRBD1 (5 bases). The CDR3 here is CSVGRDSSYEQYF. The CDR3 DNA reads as TGCAGCGTTGGCAGGGATAGCTCCTACGAGCAGTACTTC.